The rows below give T cell receptor beta chains drawn from one sample of a study of cytomegalovirus exposure and HLA in healthy donors. The data were produced by immunoSEQ multiplex PCR, yet TCRdb's version contains in-frame clones alone and is incomplete. Found here are under 70,000 clones, under 85% of them singletons; the top ten hold more than 5%. Sequenced material: PBMCs. The receptors come from a male donor in good health and CMV-seropositive. Each CDR3 is given with its conserved first and last residue. D genes are given only for firm matches. Only some rows state a clone size, as once, few, many or a class for expanded clones.

D: .; V: TRBV25-1; size: .; J: TRBJ1-2; CDR3: CASRGGGIGSGYTF; DNA: TGTGCCAGCAGGGGAGGAGGCATCGGGAGTGGCTACACCTTC
D: .; V: TRBV4-2; size: few; J: TRBJ2-5; CDR3: CASSQEGGETQYF; DNA: TGTGCCAGCAGCCAAGAGGGCGGGGAGACCCAGTACTTC
D: .; V: TRBV13; size: .; J: TRBJ1-1; CDR3: CASSLRGLVEMNTEAFF; DNA: TGTGCCAGCAGCTTAAGGGGACTCGTCGAAATGAACACTGAAGCTTTCTTT
D: .; V: TRBV4-1; size: .; J: TRBJ1-1; CDR3: CASSQERGNTEAFF; DNA: TGCGCCAGCAGCCAAGAAAGGGGGAACACTGAAGCTTTCTTT
D: .; V: TRBV7-9; size: .; J: TRBJ2-1; CDR3: CASSLVIQGRNEQFF; DNA: TGTGCCAGCAGCTTAGTAATCCAGGGCAGGAATGAGCAGTTCTTC
D: TRBD1; V: TRBV28; size: .; J: TRBJ1-4; CDR3: CASRYSIWTGASTNEKLFF; DNA: TGTGCCAGCAGATACTCAATCTGGACAGGTGCCTCAACTAATGAAAAACTGTTTTTT
D: TRBD2; V: TRBV6-6; size: .; J: TRBJ2-3; CDR3: CATSWTSGDTDTQYF; DNA: TGTGCCACCAGTTGGACTAGCGGGGACACAGATACGCAGTATTTT
D: TRBD2; V: TRBV12-5; size: .; J: TRBJ2-3; CDR3: CASGLGTSGSTDTQYF; DNA: TGTGCTAGTGGTTTGGGGACTAGCGGTAGCACAGATACGCAGTATTTT
D: .; V: TRBV15; size: .; J: TRBJ1-2; CDR3: CATSTGEGPLVYGYTF; DNA: TGTGCCACCAGCACGGGGGAGGGGCCTCTTGTCTATGGCTACACCTTC
D: TRBD2; V: TRBV7-2; size: .; J: TRBJ2-3; CDR3: CASTWASGARTDTQYF; DNA: TGTGCCAGCACCTGGGCTAGCGGGGCCCGCACAGATACGCAGTATTTT
D: TRBD2; V: TRBV4-2; size: once; J: TRBJ2-3; CDR3: CASSQESGGVPDTQYF; DNA: TGTGCCAGCAGCCAAGAGAGCGGGGGGGTACCAGATACGCAGTATTTT
D: .; V: TRBV4-3; size: .; J: TRBJ2-7; CDR3: CASSHGVSSYEQYF; DNA: TGCGCCAGCAGCCATGGAGTCAGCTCCTACGAGCAGTACTTC
D: TRBD1; V: TRBV4-1; size: .; J: TRBJ1-4; CDR3: CASSSGGGGSREKLFF; DNA: TGCGCCAGCAGCTCCGGAGGGGGCGGTTCTAGAGAAAAACTGTTTTTT
D: TRBD2; V: TRBV5-8; size: .; J: TRBJ2-4; CDR3: CASSYGGGVDIQYF; DNA: TGTGCCAGCAGCTATGGCGGGGGGGTAGACATTCAGTACTTC
D: TRBD1; V: TRBV6-1; size: .; J: TRBJ1-2; CDR3: CASSEAGTGLPYGYTF; DNA: TGTGCCAGCAGTGAAGCCGGGACAGGCCTGCCCTATGGCTACACCTTC
D: .; V: TRBV4-1; size: .; J: TRBJ2-7; CDR3: CASSQSQNYYEQYF; DNA: TGCGCCAGCAGCCAATCCCAGAACTACTACGAGCAGTACTTC
D: .; V: TRBV12-1; size: .; J: TRBJ2-3; CDR3: CASSSGLDGTDTQYF; DNA: TGTGCCAGCAGCTCGGGACTAGACGGCACAGATACGCAGTATTTT
D: TRBD2; V: TRBV4-1; size: .; J: TRBJ2-1; CDR3: CASSHDLAGFYNEQFF; DNA: TGCGCCAGCAGCCATGATCTAGCGGGGTTCTACAATGAGCAGTTCTTC
D: .; V: TRBV7-2; size: .; J: TRBJ2-5; CDR3: CASSLARAVETQYF; DNA: TGTGCCAGCAGCTTAGCGCGGGCAGTAGAGACCCAGTACTTC
D: .; V: TRBV7-2; size: once; J: TRBJ2-7; CDR3: CASSLGGVSYEQYF; DNA: TGTGCCAGCAGCTTAGGCGGGGTCTCCTACGAGCAGTACTTC
D: TRBD1; V: TRBV27; size: .; J: TRBJ1-5; CDR3: CASRAGTGGPYNQPQHF; DNA: TGTGCCAGCAGAGCCGGGACAGGGGGCCCGTACAATCAGCCCCAGCATTTT
D: .; V: TRBV9; size: once; J: TRBJ2-1; CDR3: CASTQTDNEQFF; DNA: TGTGCCAGCACACAGACCGACAATGAGCAGTTCTTC
D: .; V: TRBV7-8; size: .; J: TRBJ1-2; CDR3: CASSLGQGLGYTF; DNA: TGTGCCAGCAGCTTAGGGCAGGGTTTAGGCTACACCTTC
D: .; V: TRBV2; size: .; J: TRBJ1-1; CDR3: CATLQGYTEAFF; DNA: TGTGCCACCTTACAGGGTTATACTGAAGCTTTCTTT
D: TRBD1; V: TRBV5-6; size: .; J: TRBJ2-3; CDR3: CASSLTWGQGTDTQYF; DNA: TGTGCCAGCAGCTTGACCTGGGGACAGGGCACAGATACGCAGTATTTT
D: TRBD1; V: TRBV27; size: .; J: TRBJ2-7; CDR3: CASSDTGTVYEQYF; DNA: TGTGCCAGCAGTGACACCGGGACAGTCTACGAGCAGTACTTC
D: TRBD2; V: TRBV4-1; size: .; J: TRBJ2-1; CDR3: CASSTGTSGGNEQFF; DNA: TGCGCCAGCAGCACCGGGACTAGCGGGGGCAATGAGCAGTTCTTC
D: .; V: TRBV11-2; size: .; J: TRBJ1-1; CDR3: CASSLAGTGHEAFF; DNA: TGTGCCAGCAGCTTAGCTGGCACAGGCCATGAAGCTTTCTTT
D: TRBD1; V: TRBV9; size: .; J: TRBJ1-5; CDR3: CASSPGTGLSNQPQHF; DNA: TGTGCCAGCAGCCCAGGGACAGGTCTGAGCAATCAGCCCCAGCATTTT
D: TRBD1; V: TRBV9; size: .; J: TRBJ2-7; CDR3: CASTRTGTPYEQYF; DNA: TGTGCCAGCACTAGGACAGGGACCCCCTACGAGCAGTACTTC
D: .; V: TRBV7-3; size: many; J: TRBJ2-7; CDR3: CASSLTADYEQYF; DNA: TGTGCCAGCAGCTTAACGGCAGATTACGAGCAGTACTTC
D: TRBD1; V: TRBV5-1; size: few; J: TRBJ1-5; CDR3: CASSQGGTGIGQPQHF; DNA: TGCGCCAGCAGCCAGGGAGGGACAGGGATTGGTCAGCCCCAGCATTTT
D: TRBD1; V: TRBV6-1; size: .; J: TRBJ2-3; CDR3: CASSTTGVTDTQYF; DNA: TGTGCCAGCAGTACGACAGGGGTGACAGATACGCAGTATTTT
D: .; V: TRBV20-1; size: .; J: TRBJ2-7; CDR3: CSAAKSYEQYF; DNA: TGCAGTGCGGCAAAATCCTACGAGCAGTACTTC
D: .; V: TRBV7-9; size: few; J: TRBJ1-1; CDR3: CASSPAIVGTEAFF; DNA: TGTGCCAGCAGCCCCGCAATCGTCGGCACTGAAGCTTTCTTT
D: TRBD2; V: TRBV9; size: .; J: TRBJ2-3; CDR3: CASSPLGVGGEDTQYF; DNA: TGTGCCAGCAGCCCCTTAGGGGTTGGGGGGGAGGATACGCAGTATTTT
D: .; V: TRBV6-5; size: .; J: TRBJ1-6; CDR3: CASSYGEATWNSPLHF; DNA: TGTGCCAGCAGTTACGGGGAGGCCACCTGGAATTCACCCCTCCACTTT
D: .; V: TRBV2; size: .; J: TRBJ2-4; CDR3: CASSSTEAKNIQYF; DNA: TGTGCCAGCAGTTCGACAGAAGCCAAAAACATTCAGTACTTC
D: TRBD1; V: TRBV27; size: once; J: TRBJ2-7; CDR3: CASGTGDYYEQYF; DNA: TGTGCCAGTGGGACAGGGGATTACTACGAGCAGTACTTC
D: .; V: TRBV6-1; size: few; J: TRBJ1-1; CDR3: CASQAGSMNTEAFF; DNA: TGTGCCAGCCAGGCCGGTTCCATGAACACTGAAGCTTTCTTT
D: TRBD1; V: TRBV18; size: .; J: TRBJ2-7; CDR3: CASSPTDRGSYEQYF; DNA: TGTGCCAGCTCCCCGACAGACAGGGGCTCCTACGAGCAGTACTTC
D: .; V: TRBV9; size: .; J: TRBJ2-7; CDR3: CASSVAAGANYEQYF; DNA: TGTGCCAGCAGCGTAGCCGCGGGGGCCAACTACGAGCAGTACTTC
D: .; V: TRBV4-3; size: few; J: TRBJ1-1; CDR3: CASSQDWGRTEAFF; DNA: TGCGCCAGCAGCCAAGATTGGGGGCGAACTGAAGCTTTCTTT